A single sample gave rise to the 14 T cell receptor beta chains below, sequenced in a study of tumor-infiltrating lymphocytes in primary liver carcinoma. Total RNA and DNA came together from around 20-30 mg of bulk tissue without cell sorting. Researchers generated TCR beta cDNA from approximately 450 ng of total RNA, relying on a constant-region primer. ARM-PCR was slightly modified, and three nested multiplex PCR rounds with it gave rise to the TCR beta libraries. The first two PCR rounds used TRBV1-TRBV30 primers with a Cbeta primer, 9 to 11 cycles each. TCRdb used MiXCR to reprocess the multiplex PCR reads, holding one entry per CDR3 protein. The sample shows around 35,000 distinct CDR3 sequences, roughly 77% of them seen only once. Sequenced sample: tumor-adjacent normal liver tissue. These receptors all stem from a man aged 40-50 years with primary liver carcinoma and hepatitis B virus infection.

With respect to this clonotype: The junction and the germline gene differ at one end; a read error may be behind it. The chain recombines TRBV6-4 with TRBJ2-3; 9 bases match TRBD2. This CDR3 is 15 amino acids long. The germline gives CDR1 MRHNA, CDR2 SNTAGT. The CDR3 reads CASSLIAGETDTQYF. In nucleotides, the CDR3 is TGTGCCAGCAGCCTAATAGCGGGAGAAACAGACACGCAGTATTTT.

This clonotype was recorded a few times. The germline gene is not matched at one end of the junction; a read error may be the cause. V usage is TRBV14 and J usage is TRBJ2-1, with TRBD2 as a possible D gene (6 bases). In germline, CDR1 is SGHDN, CDR2 FVKESK. This CDR3 region has 16 residues. The CDR3 DNA reads TGTACCAGCAGTGCCGTGGCGGGATGGGTAAATAATGAGCAGTTCTTC. Protein product: CTSSAVAGWVNNEQFF.

The chain couples TRBV20-1 to TRBJ2-1, with 8 bases matching TRBD1. Germline values: CDR1 DFQATT, CDR2 SNEGSKA (reference sequence). This CDR3 has 14 amino acids. Trimming removed 5 bases from V and 3 bases from J; junction bases left unmatched: 6. CDR3 in amino acids: CSARKGQVYNEQFF. The CDR3 coding sequence is TGCAGTGCTCGGAAGGGACAGGTCTACAATGAGCAGTTCTTC.

This clonotype was observed at least ten times. The chain carries TRBV6-1 and TRBJ2-5; D might be TRBD1 (5 bases). The CDR3 loop spans 11 amino acids. CDR1 is MNHNS and CDR2 is SASEGT in the germline V gene. V shed 1 base and J shed 8 bases, with 5 bases lying between them. Written as DNA, the CDR3 is TGTGCCAGCAGTGAAGGGGGCACCCAGTACTTC. Its translation is CASSEGGTQYF.

Regarding this clonotype: Germline and junction disagree at one end, which may indicate a read error. CDR3 coding DNA: TGTGCCAGCAGCTTCGGGACTCAGAACACCGGGGAGCTGTCTTTT. It codes for CASSFGTQNTGELSF. The chain recombines TRBV7-3 with TRBJ2-2; the D gene is possibly TRBD2 (6 bases). The CDR3 extends over 15 amino acids. CDR1 and CDR2 (germline): SGHTA, FQGTGA.

On this clonotype: Lacking the conserved final phenylalanine or tryptophan, this CDR3 likely reflects a read error. The chain is built from TRBV29-1 and TRBJ2-1; D unclear. CDR3 length: 14 amino acids. The ends were cut back, 7 bases at V and 10 bases at J, with 23 bases in the middle. CDR1 and CDR2 (germline): SQVTM, ANQGSEA. The CDR3, as DNA: TGCAGCGCCCCGGATGGCTGCCGGGTAGGAGAGCAGTTCCCC. It specifies CSAPDGCRVGEQFP.

For this clonotype: The junction differs from germline at one of its ends, possibly a read error. V usage is TRBV28 and J usage is TRBJ1-1; D is undetermined. The CDR3 consists of 13 residues. Germline V gene lookup returns CDR1 MDHEN and CDR2 SYDVKM. CDR3 DNA sequence: TGTGCCGGCAGCGGCGGCTTGAACACTGAAACTTTCTTT. Its protein product is CAGSGGLNTETFF.

In regard to this clonotype: A junction end diverges from the germline sequence, so it may reflect a read error. The J gene is TRBJ2-1, the V gene TRBV7-8, with 7 bases lining up with TRBD2. CDR1 is SGHVS, CDR2 FQNEAQ, per germline. The CDR3 loop spans 15 amino acids. The CDR3 bases are TGTGCCAGTAGCGAAGAGACTAGCTCCTACAATGAGCAGTCCTTC. Translation gives CASSEETSSYNEQSF.

In this sample, this clonotype turned up a few times. A single base separates this from a much larger clone, so it may be a read error. The V gene is TRBV28, the J gene TRBJ2-7; D assignment may be TRBD1 or TRBD2 (5 bases each). Trimming removed 4 bases at V and 6 bases at J, with 22 bases between. The germline CDR1 and CDR2 sequences are MDHEN and SYDVKM. This CDR3 has 16 amino acids. The CDR3 sequence: CASSSPRTPRAPEQYF. The CDR3 nucleotides read TGTGCCAGCAGTTCCCCTAGGACTCCCAGGGCGCCCGAGCAGTACTTC.

This clonotype turned up a few times. A read error may explain this, as a much larger clone is one base away. The gene calls are TRBV7-9 and TRBJ2-1; 10 bases line up with TRBD1. CDR1 SEHNR and CDR2 FQNEAQ come from the germline V gene (reference sequence). CDR3 length: 15 amino acids. V lost 7 bases and J lost 4; bases outside the gene matches: 7. The CDR3 is CASNPRDRGYNEQFF. CDR3 bases: TGTGCCAGCAACCCACGGGACAGGGGTTACAATGAGCAGTTCTTC.

This clonotype has ten or more counts. The rearrangement uses TRBV5-1 and TRBJ1-1, with D hard to call. The V end lost 4 bases, the J end lost 3 bases, and 13 bases lay between the germline ends. CDR1 SGHRS and CDR2 YFSETQ come from the germline V gene. This CDR3 comprises 14 residues. CDR3 coding DNA: TGCGCCAGCAGCCCGGCAGGAGGGTACACTGAAGCTTTCTTT. Protein sequence: CASSPAGGYTEAFF.

About this clonotype: Compared with germline, one end of the junction differs, possibly owing to a read error. This sequence joins TRBV7-9 and TRBJ2-1, with D uncertain. The germline CDR1 and CDR2 sequences are SEHNR and FQNEAQ (reference sequence). This CDR3 region has 15 residues. The CDR3 spells CASRDGLSENNEQFF. The DNA for the CDR3 is TGTGCCAGCAGAGACGGTTTATCCGAAAACAACGAGCAGTTCTTC.

The chain employs TRBV7-9 and TRBJ1-2; possible D gene TRBD1, 6 bases. Germline V gives CDR1 SEHNR, CDR2 FQNEAQ (reference sequence). V was clipped by 5 bases and J by 1 base, with 17 bases between them. The CDR3 is made up of 16 amino acids. The CDR3 sequence: CASSHIGGRGNYGYTF. The CDR3 DNA sequence: TGTGCCAGCAGCCATATAGGGGGAAGAGGTAACTATGGCTACACCTTC.

On this clonotype itself: A junction end diverges from the germline sequence, so it may reflect a read error. This sequence joins TRBV4-1 and TRBJ2-5, with 9 bases matching TRBD1. The germline gives CDR1 MGHRA, CDR2 YSYEKL. The CDR3 has 16 residues. The DNA for the CDR3 is TGCGCCAACAGCCAAGGAGACAGGGGGTCGATAGGGACCCAGTACTTC. This encodes CANSQGDRGSIGTQYF.